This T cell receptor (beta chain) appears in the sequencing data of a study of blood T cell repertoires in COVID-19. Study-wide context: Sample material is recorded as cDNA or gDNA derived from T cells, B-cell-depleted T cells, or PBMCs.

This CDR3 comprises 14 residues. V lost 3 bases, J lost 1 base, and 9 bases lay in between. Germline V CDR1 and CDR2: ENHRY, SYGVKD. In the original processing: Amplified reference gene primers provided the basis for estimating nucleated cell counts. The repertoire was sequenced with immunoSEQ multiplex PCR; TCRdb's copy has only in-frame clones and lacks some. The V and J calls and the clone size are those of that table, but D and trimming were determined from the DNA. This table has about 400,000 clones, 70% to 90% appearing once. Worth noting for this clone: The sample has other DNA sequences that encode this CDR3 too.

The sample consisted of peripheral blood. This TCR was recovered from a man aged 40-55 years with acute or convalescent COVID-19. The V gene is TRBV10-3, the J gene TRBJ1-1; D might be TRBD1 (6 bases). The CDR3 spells CAISDRGKNTEAFF. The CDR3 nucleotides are TGTGCCATCAGTGACAGGGGAAAGAACACTGAAGCTTTCTTT.